The 19 T cell receptor beta chains below were found in one sample sequenced in a study of graft-versus-host responses after intestinal transplantation (dated by TCRdb to 2020 to 2022). The protocol used for the library was the immunoSEQ multiplex PCR assay. TCRdb took this table from immuneACCESS and kept in-frame rearrangements with V and J called. Such tables lack part of the clones; where checked against another copy, unresolved V genes explain under half of the gap, and the rest is unexplained. Within this sample are approximately 12,000 clones, with about 93% of them counted one time only. Approximately 20% of the sample lies in the top ten. This specimen was PBMCs, taken approximately 110 days after intestinal transplant. These receptors came from a human patient who received an intestinal transplant, so some T cells may come from the graft donor.

The chain uses TRBV28 and TRBJ2-3; D unclear. Trimming took off 6 bases at V and 4 bases at J, with 14 bases between the two ends. There are 14 residues in the CDR3. Germline-derived CDR1 and CDR2 are MDHEN and SYDVKM. The CDR3 DNA follows: TGTGCCAGCAGCTCGTATGGTGGGCCAGATACGCAGTATTTT. This codes for CASSSYGGPDTQYF.

This chain links TRBV20-1 with TRBJ1-2; D gene ambiguous. The CDR3 loop spans 10 amino acids. Per germline, CDR1 DFQATT and CDR2 SNEGSKA (reference sequence). The V and J ends lost 5 bases and 8 bases respectively, with 9 bases between them. CDR3 loop: CSAWVMGYTF. The CDR3 DNA sequence: TGCAGTGCTTGGGTCATGGGCTACACCTTC.

The chain has TRBV25-1 and TRBJ2-3, with TRBD1 as a possible D gene (7 bases). V lost 5 bases and J lost 3, with 15 bases in between. The CDR3 covers 15 residues. Germline loops: CDR1 MGHDK, CDR2 SYGVNS. DNA of the CDR3: TGTGCCAGCAGTTCATCAGGGGGGAGAACAGATACGCAGTATTTT. Protein product: CASSSSGGRTDTQYF.

The chain uses TRBV2 and TRBJ1-1, with D uncertain. Germline values: CDR1 SNHLY, CDR2 FYNNEI. Trimming took 1 base from V and 0 from J, leaving 9 bases between them. There are 15 residues in the CDR3. CDR3 in DNA: TGTGCCAGCAGTGAAGGGACGGAACTGAACACTGAAGCTTTCTTT. It yields the protein CASSEGTELNTEAFF. Variable domain in full (rest from reference TRBV2 and TRBJ1-1): EPEVTQTPSHQVTQMGQEVILRCVPISNHLYFYWYRQILGQKVEFLVSFYNNEISEKSEIFDDQFSVERPDGSNFTLKIRSTKLEDSAMYFCASSEGTELNTEAFFGQGTRLTVV.

The rearrangement links TRBV15 to TRBJ2-1; tentative D call: TRBD2 (7 bases). This CDR3 has 13 residues. Per germline, CDR1 LNHNV and CDR2 YYDKDF (reference sequence). V lost 8 bases and J lost 9, with 17 bases in between. CDR3 nucleotides: TGTGCCACCGGGAGGGGGTATTCTGGTGAGCAGTTCTTC. The encoded protein is CATGRGYSGEQFF.

This clone was picked up one time. The rearrangement uses TRBV10-3 and TRBJ2-5, with D unresolved. This CDR3 region has 14 residues. CDR1 and CDR2 (germline): ENHRY, SYGVKD. Trimming removed 2 bases from V and 4 bases from J, with 11 bases in between. The CDR3 loop is CAISEGTTGETQYF. CDR3 sequence (DNA): TGTGCCATCAGTGAGGGAACTACGGGAGAGACCCAGTACTTC.

The chain joins TRBV28 to TRBJ1-6; unclear D gene. Deletions cut 11 bases from V and 8 bases from J, with 16 bases between. Germline CDR1 MDHEN, CDR2 SYDVKM. This CDR3 is built from 13 residues. CDR3 DNA sequence: TGTGCCGCCCGGCTTTCGCCGGATTCACCCCTCCACTTT. Translating gives CAARLSPDSPLHF.

This rearrangement joins TRBV2 to TRBJ1-5; no firm D call. The CDR3 is 14 amino acids. V lost 6 bases and J 5 bases, leaving 14 bases between the germline ends. The germline V gene encodes CDR1 SNHLY and CDR2 FYNNEI. The CDR3 bases are TGTGCCAGCAGGCTCGACACGTTGGATCAGCCCCAGCATTTT. It codes for CASRLDTLDQPQHF.

This chain joins TRBV29-1 and TRBJ2-3, with 8 bases matching TRBD2. V lost 7 bases and J lost 2; bases outside the gene matches: 8. This CDR3 has 14 amino acids. Germline loops: CDR1 SQVTM, CDR2 ANQGSEA. Written as DNA, the CDR3 is TGCAGCGCGGCGGGAGGTTGGGACACAGATACGCAGTATTTT. This gives the protein CSAAGGWDTDTQYF.

V and J are TRBV6-5 and TRBJ2-3, with D perhaps matching TRBD2 (6 bases). Trimming pared 0 bases from V and 0 bases from J, leaving 10 bases between. Germline V gene sequence: CDR1 MNHEY, CDR2 SVGAGI. This CDR3 is 16 amino acids long. CDR3 loop: CASSYSRGRSTDTQYF. The CDR3 DNA is TGTGCCAGCAGTTACTCGCGGGGACGTAGCACAGATACGCAGTATTTT.

This chain connects TRBV6-8 to TRBJ2-7; 8 bases align to TRBD1. Germline CDR1 is MNHGY and CDR2 is SAAAGT. V shed 6 bases, J shed 5 bases, and the junction held 3 bases outside the gene matches. This CDR3 is built from 12 residues. The CDR3 is CASRLTGDEQYF. CDR3 DNA sequence: TGTGCCAGCAGACTGACAGGGGACGAGCAGTACTTC.

The chain carries TRBV5-1 and TRBJ2-7; D might be TRBD2 (5 bases). The CDR3 runs to 15 residues. V lost 0 bases to trimming and J lost 3 bases, with 13 bases between them. Germline CDR1 is SGHRS and CDR2 is YFSETQ. CDR3 bases: TGCGCCAGCAGCTTGGAAGAGGGATTCAACTACGAGCAGTACTTC. Translated: CASSLEEGFNYEQYF.

The CDR3 region is CASSPSGGGETQYF. The CDR3 region has the DNA TGTGCCAGTAGCCCCAGCGGGGGAGGGGAGACCCAGTACTTC. V usage is TRBV19 and J usage is TRBJ2-5, with TRBD2 identical over 8 bases. CDR1 is LNHDA, CDR2 SQIVND, per germline (reference sequence). The ends lost 6 bases at V and 5 bases at J; junction bases unmatched: 8. This CDR3 contains 14 residues.

The V gene is TRBV4-1, the J gene TRBJ1-4; D unresolved. The V end was cut by 0 bases, the J end by 12 bases, with 5 bases between. Germline loops: CDR1 MGHRA, CDR2 YSYEKL. The CDR3 runs 11 residues. The DNA of the CDR3 is TGCGCCAGCAGCCAAGAGCGGGAACTGTTTTTT. Translated, it gives CASSQERELFF.

This clone was seen just once. In DNA form, the CDR3 reads TGTGCCAGCAGTTTATGGGCCGGAACAGGGCCTTTCGGGTTTTTGAATGAGCAGTTCTTC. Protein product: CASSLWAGTGPFGFLNEQFF. V gene TRBV27 combines with J gene TRBJ2-1; D perhaps matches TRBD1 (6 bases). Trimming pared 1 base from V and 7 bases from J, leaving 29 bases between. The CDR3 is made up of 20 amino acids. Germline-derived CDR1 and CDR2 are MNHEY and SMNVEV (reference sequence).

The chain uses TRBV28 and TRBJ2-1; tentative D call: TRBD2 (6 bases). Between the trimmed V and J ends, which lost 3 bases and 4 bases, there was a span of 10 bases. The CDR3 length is 14 residues. Germline V gene sequence: CDR1 MDHEN, CDR2 SYDVKM. Here the CDR3 DNA reads TGTGCCAGCAGTTTGAGCGGGCTATACAATGAGCAGTTCTTC. Translating it yields CASSLSGLYNEQFF.

The table lists this clone with a few counts. J is TRBJ2-5 and V is TRBV28, with TRBD1 matching 9 bases. Trimming at V came to 5 bases and at J to 3 bases, leaving 13 bases not matched to a gene. Germline loops: CDR1 MDHEN, CDR2 SYDVKM. This CDR3 region has 17 residues. The CDR3 region is CASSPIRSGTGKETQYF. The CDR3 DNA is TGTGCCAGCAGTCCAATACGATCCGGGACAGGGAAAGAGACCCAGTACTTC.

The chain couples TRBV28 to TRBJ2-3; D gene unclear. The germline V gene has CDR1 MDHEN and CDR2 SYDVKM. The CDR3 is 16 amino acids. V lost 5 bases to trimming and J lost 2 bases, with 17 bases between them. CDR3 protein: CASSVLDWKLTDTQYF. CDR3 in DNA: TGTGCCAGCAGTGTTCTTGACTGGAAACTCACAGATACGCAGTATTTT.

The V call is TRBV5-6, the J call TRBJ2-5, with 9 bases that match TRBD1. The J call may be mistaken, given a closer DNA end match to TRBJ2-7. CDR3 length: 14 amino acids. The germline V gene encodes CDR1 SGHDT and CDR2 YYEEEE. The CDR3 DNA is TGTGCCAGCAGCGTGGGACAGGGTAACTACGAGCAGTACTTC. Translation gives CASSVGQGNYEQYF.